A single sample is the source of the 29 T cell receptor beta chains below, sequenced in a study of beta chain features in type 1 diabetes. Every bit of the isolated RNA underwent reverse transcription, so sequencing read expressed TCRB transcripts. Clones were sequenced by immunoSEQ multiplex PCR, and TCRdb holds only the in-frame ones, with some missing. Of around 290,000 clones listed, about 8.5% are singletons. Sample: central memory CD4+ T cells from blood. The receptor set was obtained from a woman younger than 35 in good health.

The sample holds a few counts of this clone. The chain joins TRBV15 to TRBJ2-7; 11 nucleotides line up with TRBD1. This CDR3 has 14 residues. V was pared by 7 bases and J by 2 bases, with 4 bases of the junction left unmatched. CDR1 is LNHNV, CDR2 YYDKDF, per germline (reference sequence). The DNA of the CDR3 is TGTGCCACCAAACGGACAGGGGGCACCTACGAGCAGTACTTC. As protein: CATKRTGGTYEQYF. Full variable domain (missing parts from reference TRBV15 and TRBJ2-7): DAMVIQNPRYQVTQFGKPVTLSCSQTLNHNVMYWYQQKSSQAPKLLFHYYDKDFNNEADTPDNFQSRRPNTSFCFLDIRSPGLGDTAMYLCATKRTGGTYEQYFGPGTRLTVT.

This clone was picked up a small number of times. The V call is TRBV7-2, the J call TRBJ1-6; D gene uncertain. Trimming removed 2 bases at V and 9 bases at J, with 8 bases between. The CDR3 runs 13 residues. Germline V lookup: CDR1 SGHTA, CDR2 FQGNSA. The CDR3 sequence is CASSLSRFSPLHF. The DNA of the CDR3 is TGTGCCAGCAGCTTATCCAGGTTTTCACCCCTCCACTTT.

This clone has more than one count but fewer than ten. The rearrangement uses TRBV19 and TRBJ1-4, with 8 bases identical to TRBD1. V gave up 9 bases and J gave up 7 bases; unmatched junction bases: 7. The CDR3 has 13 amino acids. Germline V gene data show CDR1 as LNHDA and CDR2 as SQIVND (reference sequence). CDR3 protein: CASRGLGGEKLFF. DNA for the CDR3: TGTGCCAGCAGGGGGCTAGGAGGTGAAAAACTGTTTTTT.

This clone was observed a few times. The genes are TRBV2 and TRBJ2-5; 9 bases line up with TRBD2. V lost 8 bases to trimming and J lost 5 bases; unmatched junction nucleotides: 12. CDR1 is SNHLY and CDR2 is FYNNEI in the germline V gene. CDR3 length: 15 residues. CDR3 sequence reads: CASFKTAGGRETQYF. Here the CDR3 DNA reads TGTGCCAGCTTTAAGACGGCGGGGGGGCGCGAGACCCAGTACTTC.

This clone came up many times. This sequence joins TRBV4-3 and TRBJ2-7; D ambiguous. The length of the CDR3 is 16 residues. CDR1 and CDR2 from the germline V gene are LGHNA and YSLEER. V gave up 2 bases and J gave up 0 bases, with 14 bases separating them. The CDR3 DNA reads TGCGCCAGCAGCCAAACCTGGGGTGAGAGCTCCTACGAGCAGTACTTC. Protein product: CASSQTWGESSYEQYF.

This clone was seen a handful of times. The rearrangement uses TRBV6-1 and TRBJ2-5, with D perhaps matching TRBD2 (5 bases). V lost 8 bases and J 5 bases, leaving 12 bases between the germline ends. Germline V CDR1 and CDR2: MNHNS, SASEGT. The CDR3 consists of 12 residues. The CDR3 protein is CASLHTGETQYF. The CDR3 nucleotides are TGTGCCAGCTTGCATACGGGGGAGACCCAGTACTTC.

This clone occurred a few times. This chain joins TRBV6-5 and TRBJ2-6; D unclear. V dropped 8 bases and J dropped 1 base, with 3 bases sitting between them. The CDR3 consists of 12 residues. In germline, CDR1 is MNHEY, CDR2 SVGAGI. The CDR3: CASWSGANVLTF. The CDR3 region has the DNA TGTGCCAGCTGGTCTGGGGCCAACGTCCTGACTTTC.

The CDR3 DNA sequence: TGTGCCAGCAGTGACTTTCGGGAGGCGGGCGGCAATCAGCCCCAGCATTTT. Translating gives CASSDFREAGGNQPQHF. The chain combines TRBV6-1 with TRBJ1-5, with D unresolved. Per the germline V gene, CDR1 is MNHNS and CDR2 is SASEGT. Trimming took 3 bases from V and 2 from J, leaving 17 bases between them. CDR3 length: 17 amino acids.

This chain connects TRBV14 to TRBJ2-3; the match to TRBD2 covers 8 bases. The V and J ends lost 6 bases and 3 bases, in that order; junction bases with no gene match: 8. The CDR3 covers 15 residues. Per the germline V gene, CDR1 is SGHDN and CDR2 is FVKESK. The CDR3: CASRPPGLETDTQYF. As DNA, the CDR3 is TGTGCCAGCAGGCCCCCGGGACTAGAGACAGATACGCAGTATTTT.

This chain links TRBV2 with TRBJ2-5, with D unclear. Germline V gene sequence: CDR1 SNHLY, CDR2 FYNNEI. This CDR3 is built from 12 residues. V was cut by 7 bases and J by 5 bases, with 11 bases left in between. The CDR3 loop is CASNLGSETQYF. The CDR3 DNA reads as TGTGCCAGCAATCTTGGGTCGGAGACCCAGTACTTC.

Only a few counts were recorded for this clone. This chain links TRBV2 with TRBJ2-2, with TRBD1 matching over 7 bases. Germline CDR1 reads SNHLY; CDR2 reads FYNNEI. The CDR3 sequence is 14 residues long. V shed 6 bases, J shed 0 bases, and the junction held 1 base outside the gene matches. CDR3 in DNA: TGTGCCAGCAGGGGACAGACGAACACCGGGGAGCTGTTTTTT. Residues: CASRGQTNTGELFF.

This clone was observed a handful of times. J is TRBJ2-3 and V is TRBV5-1, with 12 bases aligning to TRBD2. The CDR3 has 18 residues. The trim removed 4 bases at V and 8 bases at J, leaving 17 bases unmatched. Germline loops: CDR1 SGHRS, CDR2 YFSETQ. This CDR3 is CASSPTPLLAGGGVTQYF. Written as DNA, the CDR3 is TGCGCCAGCAGCCCCACGCCGCTACTAGCGGGAGGAGGGGTTACGCAGTATTTT.

V gene TRBV7-2 combines with J gene TRBJ2-1, with a possible D match to TRBD2 (6 bases). The V gene lost 0 bases and the J gene lost 2 bases, with 8 bases spanning the gap. Per germline, CDR1 SGHTA and CDR2 FQGNSA. This CDR3 is 15 amino acids long. The chain's CDR3 is CASSLAGGTYNEQFF. CDR3 nucleotide sequence: TGTGCCAGCAGCTTAGCTGGGGGGACCTACAATGAGCAGTTCTTC.

This clone was found a few times. V is TRBV4-2 and J is TRBJ2-6; D call uncertain. From germline, CDR1 is LGHNA and CDR2 YNFKEQ. There are 17 residues in the CDR3. V dropped 0 bases and J dropped 0 bases, with 9 bases sitting between them. This CDR3 is CASSQEYSSSGANVLTF. The CDR3 DNA follows: TGTGCCAGCAGCCAAGAATACTCGAGCTCTGGGGCCAACGTCCTGACTTTC.

This chain uses TRBV5-1 with TRBJ2-7; perhaps TRBD2 as D (6 bases). The CDR3 has 13 residues. The V end lost 4 bases, the J end lost 6 bases, and 14 bases lay between the germline ends. The germline gives CDR1 SGHRS, CDR2 YFSETQ. The CDR3 loop is CASSLLGGGEQYV. The CDR3 DNA reads TGCGCCAGCAGCCTCTTGGGGGGAGGCGAGCAGTACGTC.

The chain has TRBV18 and TRBJ1-4; the match to TRBD1 covers 7 bases. Germline V gene sequence: CDR1 KGHSH, CDR2 LQKENI. With 2 bases clipped from V and 4 bases from J, the junction kept 10 bases outside the gene matches. The CDR3 sequence is 17 residues long. In nucleotides, the CDR3 is TGTGCCAGCTCACCAAGATCGACGGGACAGAGTAATGAAAAACTGTTTTTT. This sequence encodes CASSPRSTGQSNEKLFF.

The rearrangement links TRBV7-3 to TRBJ1-2, with D maybe TRBD1 (5 bases). Per germline, CDR1 SGHTA and CDR2 FQGTGA. Trimming removed 5 bases from V and 4 bases from J, with 11 bases in between. The CDR3 consists of 13 residues. Written as DNA, the CDR3 is TGTGCCAGCAGCGCAGGGTTGGGCTATGGCTACACCTTC. Its translation: CASSAGLGYGYTF.

In its sample, this clone was seen many times. CDR3 loop: CASSPQGTDTQYF. The CDR3 DNA reads as TGTGCCAGCAGCCCCCAGGGGACGGATACGCAGTATTTT. J is TRBJ2-3 and V is TRBV9, with TRBD1 as a possible D gene (6 bases). CDR1 SGDLS and CDR2 YYNGEE come from the germline V gene. CDR3 length: 13 residues. Deletions cut 4 bases from V and 6 bases from J, with 12 bases between.

This clone appeared a few times. The chain couples TRBV7-9 to TRBJ2-3; tentatively, D is TRBD2 (6 bases). This CDR3 has 14 amino acids. V shed 3 bases and J shed 3 bases, with 10 bases lying between them. Germline CDR1 and CDR2: SEHNR and FQNEAQ (reference sequence). The CDR3 DNA reads TGTGCCAGCAGCTTTGGAGGAGGGACAGATACGCAGTATTTT. It is translated as CASSFGGGTDTQYF.

The chain recombines TRBV4-3 with TRBJ1-5; 9 bases are shared with TRBD1. CDR1 is LGHNA, CDR2 YSLEER, per germline. J gave up 0 bases and V 0 bases, and 18 bases lay outside the gene matches. The CDR3 covers 22 residues. The CDR3 loop reads CASSQDVITGGAGPYSNQPQHF. DNA for the CDR3: TGCGCCAGCAGCCAAGATGTCATTACAGGGGGCGCCGGGCCTTATAGCAATCAGCCCCAGCATTTT.

This clone was observed a handful of times. The chain couples TRBV29-1 to TRBJ2-1; tentative D call: TRBD1 (6 bases). The CDR3 runs to 10 residues. Trimming stripped 3 bases from V and 11 bases from J, with 8 bases between. Per the germline V gene, CDR1 is SQVTM and CDR2 is ANQGSEA. The CDR3 DNA follows: TGCAGCGTTGAGACAGGCAAGCAGTTCTTC. Translated, it gives CSVETGKQFF.

This clone occurred a few times. The chain employs TRBV29-1 and TRBJ1-1; TRBD1 is a possible D gene (5 bases). The CDR3 sequence is 13 residues long. Per the germline V gene, CDR1 is SQVTM and CDR2 is ANQGSEA. V was cut by 3 bases and J by 0 bases, with 8 bases left in between. The CDR3 spells CSVDGHLNTEAFF. The CDR3 DNA reads as TGCAGCGTTGACGGACACTTGAACACTGAAGCTTTCTTT.

This clone has just a few counts. Other DNA sequences in this specimen translate into the identical CDR3. J is TRBJ2-1 and V is TRBV19; D gene unclear. The V end lost 3 bases, the J end lost 5 bases, and 5 bases lay between the germline ends. The CDR3 length is 12 residues. Germline V lookup: CDR1 LNHDA, CDR2 SQIVND (reference sequence). In nucleotides, the CDR3 is TGTGCCAGTAGTATTCGGGACAATGAGCAGTTCTTC. This translates into CASSIRDNEQFF.

In this sample, this clone turned up a few times. This chain connects TRBV10-3 to TRBJ2-6, with unresolved D. This CDR3 is built from 15 residues. The ends were cut back, 10 bases at V and 3 bases at J, with 16 bases in the middle. CDR1 is ENHRY and CDR2 is SYGVKD in the germline V gene. CDR3 amino acids: CASRTETDGANVLTF. The DNA for the CDR3 is TGTGCCAGCAGGACGGAGACGGATGGGGCCAACGTCCTGACTTTC.

The rearrangement joins TRBV18 to TRBJ1-5; D possibly corresponds to TRBD1 (5 bases). Germline CDR1 and CDR2: KGHSH and LQKENI. The CDR3 contains 15 residues. Trimming left V 0 bases short and J 2 bases short, with 8 bases between. The CDR3 region is CASSPPSGGNQPQHF. The CDR3 DNA is TGTGCCAGCTCACCACCGTCGGGGGGCAATCAGCCCCAGCATTTT.

The chain is built from TRBV29-1 and TRBJ2-7; no reliable D call. The CDR3 totals 13 residues. With 6 bases removed from V and 3 bases from J, the gap between germline ends came to 15 bases. Germline CDR1 and CDR2: SQVTM and ANQGSEA. The DNA for the CDR3 is TGCAGCGTCAATTATAGACCAGACTACGAGCAGTACTTC. Protein: CSVNYRPDYEQYF.

This clone was observed once. The DNA for the CDR3 is TGTGCCAGCGGGACAGGGACTTTCAGCTCCTACGAGCAGTACTTC. It encodes CASGTGTFSSYEQYF. The chain is built from TRBV13 and TRBJ2-7; TRBD1 aligns across 9 bases. V lost 8 bases to trimming and J lost 0 bases; unmatched junction nucleotides: 8. The germline V gene encodes CDR1 PRHDT and CDR2 FYEKMQ (reference sequence). The CDR3 covers 15 residues. The whole variable domain, remainder taken from reference TRBV13 and TRBJ2-7, is AAGVIQSPRHLIKEKRETATLKCYPIPRHDTVYWYQQGPGQDPQFLISFYEKMQSDKGSIPDRFSAQQFSDYHSELNMSSLELGDSALYFCASGTGTFSSYEQYFGPGTRLTVT.

This clone was counted between two and nine times. J is TRBJ2-1 and V is TRBV7-3; D tentatively reads TRBD1 or TRBD2 (5 bases each). Germline V gene sequence: CDR1 SGHTA, CDR2 FQGTGA. This CDR3 spans 14 amino acids. V was trimmed by 8 bases and J by 0 bases, leaving 11 bases between them. The CDR3 loop reads CASDRGSSYNEQFF. CDR3 coding DNA: TGTGCCAGCGACCGGGGCAGCTCCTACAATGAGCAGTTCTTC.

The chain is built from TRBV6-6 and TRBJ2-1; the match to TRBD1 covers 7 bases. J lost 4 bases, V lost 5 bases, and 2 bases had no gene match. This CDR3 comprises 13 residues. Germline V gene data show CDR1 as MNHNY and CDR2 as SVGAGI (reference sequence). CDR3 protein: CASSRQGYNEQFF. The CDR3 region has the DNA TGTGCCAGCAGTAGACAGGGTTACAATGAGCAGTTCTTC.